This is a list of T cell receptor beta chains from one sample in a study of neurological immune-mediated disorders. MiXCR, run by TCRdb on the 5' RACE reads, gives a single entry per CDR3 protein. The table has roughly 62,000 distinct CDR3 sequences, under 5.5% seen once. Specimen: PBMCs. All receptors come from a woman aged 50 to 60 with multiple sclerosis. Each CDR3 is given without its conserved first and last residue. Only some rows state a clone size, as once, few, many or a class for expanded clones.

V	J	size	CDR3
TRBV30	TRBJ2-6	few	AWSTGGPGANVLT
TRBV5-1	TRBJ1-5	-	ASSGEGAQPQH
TRBV12-3/TRBV12-4	TRBJ2-3	many	ASSLPRLAGAGDTQY
TRBV4-1	TRBJ2-3	many	ASSRLDLAGAHTDTQY
TRBV5-5	TRBJ2-2	many	ASSLGRGRANTGELF
TRBV20-1	TRBJ2-5	many	SARGSRGGQETQY
TRBV28	TRBJ1-5	many	ASSFNQPQN
TRBV4-3	TRBJ2-5	many	ASSQAGGRETQY
TRBV6-2/TRBV6-3	TRBJ1-4	many	ASTQPGTNEKLF
TRBV25-1	TRBJ2-1	many	ASSADSQIGYNEQF
TRBV7-2	TRBJ2-5	many	ASSLVSRGGETQY
TRBV7-6	TRBJ2-1	many	ASSLKNEQF
TRBV5-1	TRBJ2-7	many	ASSLSDSFYEQY
TRBV11-2	TRBJ2-2	many	ASDVLAGELF
TRBV20-1	TRBJ2-1	few	SARDRRGYNEQF
TRBV5-1	TRBJ2-3	-	ASSLISSSTDTQY